This is a list of T cell receptor beta chains from one sample in a study of T-cell reconstitution after alpha-beta-depleted transplantation in children. From the PCR reads, TCRdb called clonotypes with MiXCR, one entry per CDR3 protein. The data show around 200,000 distinct CDR3 sequences, 8% to 10% seen once. The input for sequencing was PBMCs from the stem cell graft donor, taken from the stem cell graft. The source is a human donor who donated a stem cell graft to a child with acute lymphoblastic leukemia. Each CDR3 is given with its conserved first and last residue. The order of the fields is clone size, D gene, CDR3 length, V gene, J gene, CDR3 DNA, CDR3 protein. The D gene is left open where the match is weak. Expanded clones are given a class, and other clones once, few, many or no size at all.

clone_size: NA; d_call: NA; cdr3_length: 13; v_call: TRBV11-2; j_call: TRBJ2-1; cdr3_nt: TGTGCCAGCAGCTTAGTGGGGATCGGTGAGCAGTTCTTC; cdr3_aa: CASSLVGIGEQFF
clone_size: many; d_call: NA; cdr3_length: 16; v_call: TRBV4-2; j_call: TRBJ2-3; cdr3_nt: TGTGCCAGCAGCCCTCCCGCGGGCGTAAACACAGATACGCAGTATTTT; cdr3_aa: CASSPPAGVNTDTQYF
clone_size: few; d_call: TRBD1; cdr3_length: 18; v_call: TRBV6-5; j_call: TRBJ1-2; cdr3_nt: TGTGCCAGCAGTTACTCCTTCTCTGGGACAGGGGGCCACTATGGCTACACCTTC; cdr3_aa: CASSYSFSGTGGHYGYTF
clone_size: NA; d_call: TRBD2; cdr3_length: 14; v_call: TRBV7-2; j_call: TRBJ2-5; cdr3_nt: TGTGCCAGCAGCCCATACAGGCGGGGGGAGACCCAGTACTTC; cdr3_aa: CASSPYRRGETQYF
clone_size: NA; d_call: TRBD1; cdr3_length: 15; v_call: TRBV5-5; j_call: TRBJ1-4; cdr3_nt: TGTGCCAGCAGCTTGGGGGGACAGGTGAATGAAAAACTGTTTTTT; cdr3_aa: CASSLGGQVNEKLFF
clone_size: NA; d_call: NA; cdr3_length: 13; v_call: TRBV4-1; j_call: TRBJ1-1; cdr3_nt: TGCGCCAGCAGCCTCTACCGGGACCGCGAAGCTTTCTTT; cdr3_aa: CASSLYRDREAFF
clone_size: few; d_call: TRBD1; cdr3_length: 17; v_call: TRBV12-3/TRBV12-4; j_call: TRBJ1-2; cdr3_nt: TGTGCCAGCAGCTCTCCGGGACAGGGAGGCGGTAGCTATGGCTACACCTTC; cdr3_aa: CASSSPGQGGGSYGYTF
clone_size: few; d_call: NA; cdr3_length: 14; v_call: TRBV12-3/TRBV12-4; j_call: TRBJ1-1; cdr3_nt: TGTGCCAGCAGTTCCAGAGTCATGAACACTGAAGCTTTCTTT; cdr3_aa: CASSSRVMNTEAFF
clone_size: NA; d_call: NA; cdr3_length: 16; v_call: TRBV5-6; j_call: TRBJ2-3; cdr3_nt: TGTGCCAGCAGCCCGATCGGGGTTTATAGCACAGATACGCAGTATTTT; cdr3_aa: CASSPIGVYSTDTQYF
clone_size: many; d_call: TRBD1; cdr3_length: 15; v_call: TRBV20-1; j_call: TRBJ2-3; cdr3_nt: TGCAGTGCCCTTCGGGGACAGGGGTGGTCAGATACGCAGTATTTT; cdr3_aa: CSALRGQGWSDTQYF
clone_size: few; d_call: NA; cdr3_length: 15; v_call: TRBV11-2; j_call: TRBJ2-3; cdr3_nt: TGTGCCAGCAGCCTCCGACAGAAACCCACAGATACGCAGTATTTT; cdr3_aa: CASSLRQKPTDTQYF
clone_size: NA; d_call: TRBD1; cdr3_length: 18; v_call: TRBV6-5; j_call: TRBJ2-3; cdr3_nt: TGTGCCAGCAGTTACAACGACAGGGGACTCCGTGGCACAGATACGCAGTATTTT; cdr3_aa: CASSYNDRGLRGTDTQYF
clone_size: NA; d_call: TRBD1; cdr3_length: 14; v_call: TRBV27; j_call: TRBJ2-7; cdr3_nt: TGTGCCAGCAGATTGAGAGGACAGGGCTACGAGCAGTACTTC; cdr3_aa: CASRLRGQGYEQYF
clone_size: many; d_call: NA; cdr3_length: 16; v_call: TRBV12-3/TRBV12-4; j_call: TRBJ1-6; cdr3_nt: TGTGCCAGCAGCTCTGCCGGGGGAATGTATAATTCACCCCTCCACTTT; cdr3_aa: CASSSAGGMYNSPLHF
clone_size: NA; d_call: NA; cdr3_length: 14; v_call: TRBV4-2; j_call: TRBJ1-6; cdr3_nt: TGTGCCAGCAGCCAAGGGCTGACTAATTCACCCCTCCACTTT; cdr3_aa: CASSQGLTNSPLHF
clone_size: NA; d_call: TRBD1; cdr3_length: 15; v_call: TRBV3-1; j_call: TRBJ1-2; cdr3_nt: TGTGCCAGCAGCCAAGTTCCAGGGGGGCCTTATGGCTACACCTTC; cdr3_aa: CASSQVPGGPYGYTF
clone_size: NA; d_call: TRBD2; cdr3_length: 14; v_call: TRBV13; j_call: TRBJ2-1; cdr3_nt: TGTGCCAGCAGCCAACGACTAGCGGGAAATGAGCAGTTCTTC; cdr3_aa: CASSQRLAGNEQFF
clone_size: NA; d_call: NA; cdr3_length: 14; v_call: TRBV7-8; j_call: TRBJ1-6; cdr3_nt: TGTGCCAGCAGCTTTAGACAGCCAACCACGTCCCTCCACTTT; cdr3_aa: CASSFRQPTTSLHF
clone_size: few; d_call: NA; cdr3_length: 14; v_call: TRBV12-3/TRBV12-4; j_call: TRBJ2-5; cdr3_nt: TGTGCCAGCAGAGGCGCCAGAAATAAAGAGACCCAGTACTTC; cdr3_aa: CASRGARNKETQYF
clone_size: NA; d_call: TRBD1; cdr3_length: 17; v_call: TRBV7-2; j_call: TRBJ1-1; cdr3_nt: TGTGCCAGCAGCTTAGGGACAGGGGGCGGCCGCTATACTGAAGCTTTCTTT; cdr3_aa: CASSLGTGGGRYTEAFF
clone_size: few; d_call: NA; cdr3_length: 15; v_call: TRBV5-1; j_call: TRBJ1-5; cdr3_nt: TGCGCCAGCAGCTTGGAGGGGGGCGATTCTCAGCCCCAGCATTTT; cdr3_aa: CASSLEGGDSQPQHF
clone_size: many; d_call: TRBD1; cdr3_length: 17; v_call: TRBV6-2/TRBV6-3; j_call: TRBJ1-1; cdr3_nt: TGTGCCAGCAGTTACTCGACAGGGGACCCGATGAACACTGAAGCTTTCTTT; cdr3_aa: CASSYSTGDPMNTEAFF
clone_size: NA; d_call: NA; cdr3_length: 13; v_call: TRBV28; j_call: TRBJ2-4; cdr3_nt: TGTGCCAGCAGGAATCACAAGGGTTTGGGTTTAGGCTTC; cdr3_aa: CASRNHKGLGLGF
clone_size: many; d_call: NA; cdr3_length: 14; v_call: TRBV5-1; j_call: TRBJ2-1; cdr3_nt: TGCGCCAGCGGGAGGACAGGCTCCTACAATGAGCAGTTCTTC; cdr3_aa: CASGRTGSYNEQFF
clone_size: many; d_call: TRBD2; cdr3_length: 14; v_call: TRBV6-5; j_call: TRBJ2-2; cdr3_nt: TGTGCCAGCAGACCGGGAGGGAAGGGCGGGGAGCTGTTTTTT; cdr3_aa: CASRPGGKGGELFF
clone_size: many; d_call: TRBD1; cdr3_length: 15; v_call: TRBV13; j_call: TRBJ2-5; cdr3_nt: TGTGCCAGCAGCGCCGACAGGGGCCGAGTTGAGACCCAGTACTTC; cdr3_aa: CASSADRGRVETQYF
clone_size: NA; d_call: NA; cdr3_length: 13; v_call: TRBV25-1; j_call: TRBJ2-2; cdr3_nt: TGTGCCAGCAGTGTACAGGTCCCCGGGGAGCTGTTTTTT; cdr3_aa: CASSVQVPGELFF
clone_size: many; d_call: TRBD2; cdr3_length: 12; v_call: TRBV19; j_call: TRBJ2-3; cdr3_nt: TGTGCCAGTAGCCTGGGGAAGGGAGGGAGGTATTTT; cdr3_aa: CASSLGKGGRYF